These T cell receptor beta chains were read from a single sample in a study of T cell responses to AZD1222 COVID-19 vaccine. The table came from immunoSEQ multiplex PCR; TCRdb's copy has only in-frame clones and leaves some out. The table shows 130,000 to 150,000 clones, with roughly 91% occurring only once. This sample comprised peripheral blood, obtained on day 0 of AZD1222 vaccination. These receptors all come from an adult in good health. The CDR3 runs from the conserved cysteine through the conserved F or W. Each record gives: V gene, J gene, clone size, D gene, CDR3 protein, CDR3 DNA. D genes are given only for firm matches. Not every row has a clone size; where given, it reads once, few, many or a size class.

TRBV7-9	TRBJ1-2	NA	TRBD1	CASSPRGGGQRANYGYTF	TGTGCCAGCAGCCCCCGAGGTGGGGGACAGAGAGCTAACTATGGCTACACCTTC
TRBV27	TRBJ2-7	NA	TRBD1	CASSYGTGNYEQYF	TGTGCCAGCAGTTACGGGACAGGTAACTACGAGCAGTACTTC
TRBV11-2	TRBJ2-2	few	NA	CASSPEGINTGELFF	TGTGCCAGCAGCCCCGAGGGGATTAACACCGGGGAGCTGTTTTTT
TRBV6-1	TRBJ1-2	NA	TRBD1	CASSEGGTDGYTF	TGTGCCAGCAGTGAAGGGGGGACAGATGGCTACACCTTC
TRBV27	TRBJ1-6	NA	NA	CASSLISLPRAYNSPLHF	TGTGCCAGCAGTTTAATCTCCCTTCCGAGGGCCTATAATTCACCCCTCCACTTT
TRBV4-1	TRBJ2-3	NA	TRBD2	CASSQASGTSVDTQYF	TGCGCCAGCAGCCAAGCCTCCGGGACTAGCGTCGATACGCAGTATTTT
TRBV7-8	TRBJ1-2	NA	NA	CASSLALEYYGYTF	TGTGCCAGCAGCTTAGCGTTAGAATACTATGGCTACACCTTC
TRBV9	TRBJ1-1	NA	NA	CASSVTPTVSNTEAFF	TGTGCCAGCAGCGTAACCCCGACAGTCTCGAACACTGAAGCTTTCTTT
TRBV6-2/TRBV6-3	TRBJ1-4	once	NA	CASSYQGQSNEKLFF	TGTGCCAGCAGTTATCAGGGACAAAGTAATGAAAAACTGTTTTTT
TRBV5-1	TRBJ2-3	NA	TRBD2	CASSPLGLAGGTDTQYF	TGCGCCAGCAGCCCCCTGGGGCTAGCGGGGGGGACAGATACGCAGTATTTT
TRBV3-1/TRBV3-2	TRBJ2-3	NA	NA	CASSREGGDTQYF	TGTGCCAGCAGCCGAGAAGGAGGGGATACGCAGTATTTT
TRBV2	TRBJ1-2	NA	NA	CASRGQQAGYTF	TGTGCCAGCAGAGGCCAACAGGCGGGCTACACCTTC
TRBV7-3	TRBJ2-1	once	TRBD2	CASSQGAGGPIEQFF	TGTGCCAGCAGCCAAGGGGCGGGAGGGCCGATTGAGCAGTTCTTC
TRBV7-3	TRBJ2-3	NA	NA	CASSSAQDQTQYF	TGTGCCAGCAGCTCAGCCCAGGACCAGACGCAGTATTTT
TRBV10-3	TRBJ2-5	NA	NA	CAISFGQQETQYF	TGTGCCATCAGTTTCGGACAACAAGAGACCCAGTACTTC
TRBV5-4	TRBJ2-2	NA	TRBD1	CASSLPTGGAGFSGELFF	TGTGCCAGCAGCTTACCGACAGGGGGCGCAGGTTTTTCCGGGGAGCTGTTTTTT
TRBV2	TRBJ2-5	NA	TRBD2	CASSVTSGKGKTQYF	TGTGCCAGCAGTGTCACTAGCGGGAAAGGGAAGACCCAGTACTTC
TRBV7-2	TRBJ1-2	NA	NA	CASSLTDYGYTF	TGTGCCAGCAGCTTAACAGACTATGGCTACACCTTC
TRBV5-5	TRBJ2-1	NA	TRBD2	CASSWTSGGLSSYNEQFF	TGTGCCAGCTCCTGGACTAGCGGGGGCCTAAGCTCCTACAATGAGCAGTTCTTC
TRBV18	TRBJ1-2	once	NA	CASSPLPGPGGYTF	TGTGCCAGCTCACCACTCCCGGGGCCGGGGGGCTACACCTTC
TRBV2	TRBJ2-1	NA	NA	CASNPLSSYNEQFF	TGTGCCAGCAATCCTCTGAGCTCCTACAATGAGCAGTTCTTC
TRBV2	TRBJ2-7	few	TRBD1	CASTLIGQAQYF	TGTGCCAGCACCCTAATTGGACAGGCGCAGTACTTC
TRBV4-1	TRBJ1-1	NA	NA	CASSYRASETRNTEAFF	TGCGCCAGCAGCTATAGGGCGTCCGAAACCCGTAACACTGAAGCTTTCTTT
TRBV7-2	TRBJ2-7	NA	NA	CASSDYLASEQYF	TGTGCCAGCAGCGACTACCTAGCTTCCGAGCAGTACTTC
TRBV11-1	TRBJ2-3	NA	NA	CASSLYLGTDTQYF	TGTGCCAGCAGCTTATATCTGGGCACAGATACGCAGTATTTT
TRBV4-1	TRBJ1-2	few	NA	CASSQDWTAINYGYTF	TGCGCCAGCAGCCAAGATTGGACAGCCATTAACTATGGCTACACCTTC
TRBV7-9	TRBJ2-2	NA	NA	CASSLAGGTGELFF	TGTGCCAGCAGCTTAGCGGGCGGCACCGGGGAGCTGTTTTTT
TRBV2	TRBJ1-1	once	NA	CASSAQGNTEAFF	TGTGCCAGCAGCGCACAGGGGAACACTGAAGCTTTCTTT
TRBV6-1	TRBJ1-6	NA	NA	CASSGGHRDSYNSPLHF	TGTGCCAGCAGTGGGGGCCACAGGGACTCCTATAATTCACCCCTCCACTTT
TRBV29-1	TRBJ2-7	NA	NA	CSARDAEQYF	TGCAGCGCTCGGGATGCCGAGCAGTACTTC
TRBV10-2	TRBJ1-2	NA	NA	CASSEVENYGYTF	TGCGCCAGCAGTGAGGTGGAAAACTATGGCTACACCTTC